This TCR beta chain was documented in a study of T-cell memory formation after mild COVID-19. Study at large: TCR clusters were mostly confined to one donor each. General study results and limits: That cross-reactive memory joined was suggested by some responding clones appearing in pre-infection memory. Later expanders leaned CD4+, whereas day 15 to 85 contracting clones were balanced CD4/CD8.

TCRdb used MiXCR to reprocess the 5' RACE reads, holding one entry per CDR3 protein. The sample shows fewer than 250,000 distinct CDR3 sequences, over 9.5% of them seen only once. A word on this clonotype: Its antigen is as yet unknown.

V lost 8 bases and J lost 0, with 13 bases in between. The germline V gene encodes CDR1 MNHNS and CDR2 SASEGT. The CDR3 sequence is 14 residues long. The chain links TRBV6-1 to TRBJ1-1, with D tentatively TRBD1 (5 bases). The specimen was PBMCs or a T cell subset sorted from them (not recorded which). The receptor comes from a young man who had mild COVID-19 (a few samples of this study predate the infection). Cell type and time point are not known. CDR3 sequence (DNA): TGTGCCAGCCCGCGTTCGACAGTGAACACTGAAGCTTTCTTT. It encodes CASPRSTVNTEAFF.